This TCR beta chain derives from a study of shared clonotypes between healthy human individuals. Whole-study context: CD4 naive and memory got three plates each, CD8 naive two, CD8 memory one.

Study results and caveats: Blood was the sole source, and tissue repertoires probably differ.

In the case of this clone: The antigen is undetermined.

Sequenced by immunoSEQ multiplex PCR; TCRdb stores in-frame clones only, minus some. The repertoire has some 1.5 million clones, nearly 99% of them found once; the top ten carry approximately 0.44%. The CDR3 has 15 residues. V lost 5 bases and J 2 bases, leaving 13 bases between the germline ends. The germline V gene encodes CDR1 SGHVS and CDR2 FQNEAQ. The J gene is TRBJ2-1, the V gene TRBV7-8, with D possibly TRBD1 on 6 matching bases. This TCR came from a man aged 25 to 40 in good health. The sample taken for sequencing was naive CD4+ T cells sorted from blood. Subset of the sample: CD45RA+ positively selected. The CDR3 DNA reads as TGTGCCAGCAGCCCCGACAGGAACCCCTACAATGAGCAGTTCTTC. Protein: CASSPDRNPYNEQFF.